This T cell receptor beta chain derives from a study of blood T cell repertoires in COVID-19. Overall study context: Acute and convalescent COVID-19 specimens originated in the United States, Italy and Spain. Sources were T cells, B-cell-depleted T cells, or PBMCs; the material itself was cDNA or gDNA.

This CDR3 is built from 17 residues. Germline lookup yields CDR1 SGHRS and CDR2 YFSETQ. The ends lost 4 bases at V and 0 bases at J; junction bases unmatched: 4. This clone was counted between two and nine times. Method: immunoSEQ multiplex PCR; TCRdb's copy keeps in-frame clones and lacks some. Counted here are 60,000 to 70,000 clones, roughly 80% occurring once; the ten biggest clones make up over 40%. The source material was peripheral blood. The clonotype was recovered from a human donor in a cohort sampled during active COVID-19. The J gene is TRBJ2-1, the V gene TRBV5-1; 13 bases map to TRBD2. The CDR3 here is CASSPGLAGSSYNEQFF. The CDR3 DNA is TGCGCCAGCAGCCCGGGACTAGCGGGGAGCTCCTACAATGAGCAGTTCTTC.